A selection of T cell receptor beta chains follows, all from one sample in a study of blood T cell repertoires in COVID-19. This table comes from immunoSEQ multiplex PCR, and its TCRdb copy is limited to in-frame clones, with some not included. The sample records around 64,000 clones, approximately 91% being singletons. Sequencing used peripheral blood. These receptors all stem from a human donor in a cohort sampled during active COVID-19. CDR3s include the opening cysteine and the closing phenylalanine or tryptophan. A D gene is named only where the DNA matches it firmly. Some rows mark clone size as missing; the rest say once, few, many or name a class of expanded clone.

V: TRBV13
D: TRBD2
J: TRBJ2-6
size: -
DNA: TGTGCCAGCAGCTTAGGTGGGACTAGCGCTGGGGCCAACGTCCTGACTTTC
CDR3: CASSLGGTSAGANVLTF

V: TRBV24-1
D: -
J: TRBJ2-3
size: few
DNA: TGTGCCACCAGTCGCAGGGGGGTTGGTGATACGCAGTATTTT
CDR3: CATSRRGVGDTQYF

V: TRBV5-1
D: TRBD1
J: TRBJ1-5
size: -
DNA: TGCGCCAGCAGCTGGGACAGGGGGCCGGGTCAGCCCCAGCATTTT
CDR3: CASSWDRGPGQPQHF

V: TRBV11-2
D: TRBD2
J: TRBJ2-5
size: -
DNA: TGTGCCAGCAGCCGAAGGGGCCAGCGGGAGAGAGAGACCCAGTACTTC
CDR3: CASSRRGQRERETQYF

V: TRBV19
D: -
J: TRBJ2-6
size: -
DNA: TGTGCCAGTAGTATAGGGCGGGGCTCTGGGGCCAACGTCCTGACTTTC
CDR3: CASSIGRGSGANVLTF

V: TRBV10-1
D: -
J: TRBJ2-3
size: once
DNA: TGCGCCAGCAGTCTCCGGTCCCCCACAGATACGCAGTATTTT
CDR3: CASSLRSPTDTQYF

V: TRBV9
D: TRBD1
J: TRBJ2-2
size: -
DNA: TGTGCCAGCAGCGTAAGAGGGGACAGGGGTACCGGGGAGCTGTTTTTT
CDR3: CASSVRGDRGTGELFF

V: TRBV19
D: TRBD2
J: TRBJ2-1
size: -
DNA: TGTGCCAGTAGTATGCCCCTAGCGGGAGAAAATGAGCAGTTCTTC
CDR3: CASSMPLAGENEQFF

V: TRBV10-1
D: TRBD1
J: TRBJ2-5
size: -
DNA: TGCGCCAGCAGTGAGAAAGGGCAGGGGGATCAAGAGACCCAGTACTTC
CDR3: CASSEKGQGDQETQYF

V: TRBV7-2
D: -
J: TRBJ2-7
size: few
DNA: TGTGCCAGCAGCTTAGTAGCCTACGAGCAGTACTTC
CDR3: CASSLVAYEQYF

V: TRBV10-3
D: TRBD1
J: TRBJ2-7
size: -
DNA: TGTGCCATCAGTGAGTCGAATTGGGACAGGGGATTTATGTACGAGCAGTACTTC
CDR3: CAISESNWDRGFMYEQYF

V: TRBV14
D: TRBD2
J: TRBJ2-4
size: -
DNA: TGTGCCAGCAGCCGGCTAACTAGCGGGAGAGGGAATAGTGACATTCAGTACTTC
CDR3: CASSRLTSGRGNSDIQYF

V: TRBV11-3
D: TRBD2
J: TRBJ2-1
size: few
DNA: TGTGCCAGCAGCTTAAAAGGGAGGGGACCCCGCTACAATGAGCAGTTCTTC
CDR3: CASSLKGRGPRYNEQFF

V: TRBV5-1
D: -
J: TRBJ2-1
size: -
DNA: TGCGCCAGCAGCTTGGGGATCAGGGTTTTGGACAATGAGCAGTTCTTC
CDR3: CASSLGIRVLDNEQFF

V: TRBV19
D: -
J: TRBJ1-2
size: -
DNA: TGTGCCAGTAGCCCCCGGGGGGACTATGGCTACACCTTC
CDR3: CASSPRGDYGYTF

V: TRBV27
D: -
J: TRBJ1-1
size: -
DNA: TGTGCCAGTCTTGGCCCCACTGAAGCTTTCTTT
CDR3: CASLGPTEAFF

V: TRBV4-1
D: -
J: TRBJ1-5
size: -
DNA: TGCGCCAGCAGCCATCCCTCCGGGAGGGGAGGGGATCAGCCCCAGCATTTT
CDR3: CASSHPSGRGGDQPQHF

V: TRBV14
D: -
J: TRBJ1-1
size: -
DNA: TGTGCCAGCAGCCCGGAGGGGCGAATGAACACTGAAGCTTTCTTT
CDR3: CASSPEGRMNTEAFF

V: TRBV7-2
D: TRBD1
J: TRBJ2-1
size: -
DNA: TGTGCCAGCAGCCCGGACAGGGCGAATGAGCAGTTCTTC
CDR3: CASSPDRANEQFF

V: TRBV3-1/TRBV3-2
D: -
J: TRBJ2-1
size: once
DNA: TGTGCCAGCAGCCAAGATTTAGGTAGAGGGAATGAGCAGTTCTTC
CDR3: CASSQDLGRGNEQFF

V: TRBV28
D: -
J: TRBJ1-2
size: -
DNA: TGTGCCAGCAGTTACCCGCTGGGACTGGGCCCTTATGGCTACACCTTC
CDR3: CASSYPLGLGPYGYTF

V: TRBV5-1
D: TRBD1
J: TRBJ2-5
size: -
DNA: TGCGCCAGCAGCTTAAATACAGGGGAAGAGACCCAGTACTTC
CDR3: CASSLNTGEETQYF

V: TRBV10-3
D: TRBD2
J: TRBJ2-7
size: -
DNA: TGTGCCATCAGTGAAGGGACTAGCGGGAGGCAGTACGAGCAGTACTTC
CDR3: CAISEGTSGRQYEQYF

V: TRBV27
D: TRBD1
J: TRBJ1-2
size: -
DNA: TGTGCCAGCAGTCCCGGGACAGGGTCTGGCTACACCTTC
CDR3: CASSPGTGSGYTF

V: TRBV6-5
D: TRBD1
J: TRBJ2-5
size: -
DNA: TGTGCCAGCAGAGGAACAGGGGCCCAAGAGACCCAGTACTTC
CDR3: CASRGTGAQETQYF

V: TRBV2
D: TRBD1
J: TRBJ2-1
size: -
DNA: TGTGCCAGCAGTGAGGGGTGGGGACAGGGCGACGTATGGGTCAATGAGCAGTTCTTC
CDR3: CASSEGWGQGDVWVNEQFF

V: TRBV29-1
D: TRBD1
J: TRBJ1-2
size: -
DNA: TGCAGCGTTGAAGGGCAGGGGGCTCTATCTTCTGGCTACACCTTC
CDR3: CSVEGQGALSSGYTF

V: TRBV6-2/TRBV6-3
D: -
J: TRBJ2-7
size: -
DNA: TGTGCCAGCAGTCCGGGGATTAGCTACGAGCAGTACTTC
CDR3: CASSPGISYEQYF